A selection of T cell receptor beta chains follows, all from one sample in a study of T cells after yellow fever vaccination. TCRdb analysed the 5' RACE reads with MiXCR anew, one entry per CDR3 protein. There are 350,000 to 450,000 distinct CDR3 sequences in the sample; approximately 6% occur only once, and approximately 16% lies in the top ten. This specimen was PBMCs, taken 5 days after the yellow fever booster vaccination. These receptors all come from a man aged 30 to 45 who received the YFV17D yellow fever vaccine. CDR3s include the opening cysteine and the closing phenylalanine or tryptophan. Each record gives: J gene, D gene, clone size, V gene, CDR3 DNA, CDR3 protein. The D gene is left open where the match is weak. Part of the rows lack a size; the others show once, few, many or a class for expanded clones.

>TRBJ2-7|TRBD1|NA|TRBV12-3/TRBV12-4
TGTGCCTTCAGTTTTGCGTTCGCCGCCGGGACAGGATCGTACGAGCAGTACTTC
CAFSFAFAAGTGSYEQYF
>TRBJ2-7|NA|few|TRBV7-2
TGTGCCAGCAGGAAGACAGGTTCCTACGAGCAGTACTTC
CASRKTGSYEQYF
>TRBJ2-3|NA|many|TRBV29-1
TGCAGCGTTGACCCGAGCACAGATACGCAGTATTTT
CSVDPSTDTQYF
>TRBJ2-1|NA|NA|TRBV5-1
TGCGCCAGCAGAAATTCCGGGATTGGCTCCTACAATGAGCAGTTCTTC
CASRNSGIGSYNEQFF
>TRBJ2-3|NA|NA|TRBV20-1
TGCTGTGCTAGAGATTCTGGGGAAGCTGGCACAGATACGCAGTATTTT
CCARDSGEAGTDTQYF
>TRBJ2-2|NA|few|TRBV6-5
TGTGCCAGCAGACTGCAGGGCACGAACACCGGGGAGCTGTTTTTT
CASRLQGTNTGELFF
>TRBJ2-6|NA|NA|TRBV3-1
TGTGCCAGCAGCCCGCTAGGGGACGTATACTCTGGGGCCAACGTCCTGACTTTC
CASSPLGDVYSGANVLTF
>TRBJ1-5|NA|few|TRBV19
TGTGCCAGCCAACGAGACAGGATCAATCAGCCCCAGCATTTT
CASQRDRINQPQHF
>TRBJ2-3|TRBD2|few|TRBV29-1
TGCAGCGTTCGGGGGGGCGGGACCACAGATACGCAGTATTTT
CSVRGGGTTDTQYF
>TRBJ2-3|NA|few|TRBV12-3/TRBV12-4
TGTGCCAGCAGGGCTAGCGCCGCAGATACGCAGTATTTT
CASRASAADTQYF
>TRBJ2-2|TRBD1|many|TRBV10-3
TGTGCCATCAGTTCCTGGGACAGGGGGACCGGGGAGCTGTTTTTT
CAISSWDRGTGELFF
>TRBJ1-1|NA|NA|TRBV7-9
TGTGCCAGCAGCTTCCAAAGGGGTGAAGCTTTCTTT
CASSFQRGEAFF
>TRBJ2-7|NA|NA|TRBV9
TGTGCCAGCAGCCGCGGGATTAGCATAGCCTACGAGCAGTACTTC
CASSRGISIAYEQYF
>TRBJ2-3|NA|few|TRBV7-8
TGTGCCAGCAGAAACCGGTGGACAGATACGCAGTATTTT
CASRNRWTDTQYF
>TRBJ1-2|NA|NA|TRBV20-1
TGCAGTAAAGTTGGTCCTCTTCAGGATGGCTACACCTTC
CSKVGPLQDGYTF
>TRBJ2-7|TRBD1|many|TRBV11-2
TGTGCCAGCAGCTTTTGGGACAGGTACATCACCTACGAGCAGTACTTC
CASSFWDRYITYEQYF
>TRBJ1-5|NA|few|TRBV28
TGTGCCAGCAGGCACGGTAGCTTGAGTAATCAGCCCCAGCATTTT
CASRHGSLSNQPQHF
>TRBJ2-3|TRBD2|NA|TRBV10-3
TGTGCCATCAGTCCGGGACTAGCGGGAGGAGACACGCAGTATTTT
CAISPGLAGGDTQYF
>TRBJ2-1|TRBD2|many|TRBV9
TGTGCCAGCAGCGCGGAGCCCGGGGAGGTAGCGGGGAACAATGAGCAGTTCTTC
CASSAEPGEVAGNNEQFF
>TRBJ2-7|NA|NA|TRBV5-1
TGCGCCAGCGGAACGGAGAACTCCTACGAGCAGTACTTC
CASGTENSYEQYF
>TRBJ2-1|NA|NA|TRBV18
TGTGCCAGCTCAGCACGCTCTGACAATGAGCAGTTCTTC
CASSARSDNEQFF
>TRBJ1-1|NA|NA|TRBV5-6
TGTGCCAGCAGTAAGAACTGGCGAAAGGACACTGAAGCTTTCTTT
CASSKNWRKDTEAFF
>TRBJ1-2|TRBD1|NA|TRBV6-2/TRBV6-3
TGTGCCAGCAGTTACTCGTCGCAGGGGGAGTATGGCTACACCTTC
CASSYSSQGEYGYTF
>TRBJ2-5|TRBD2|many|TRBV12-3/TRBV12-4
TGTGCCAGCAGCGTCCTAGCGGGAGGGCCTGGAGAGACCCAGTACTTC
CASSVLAGGPGETQYF
>TRBJ2-1|TRBD2|NA|TRBV20-1
TGCTGTGCTAGCCATTATGGTAGCGGGAGTCGCAATGAGCAGTTCTTC
CCASHYGSGSRNEQFF
>TRBJ2-7|TRBD1|many|TRBV7-9
TGTGCCAGCAGCTTGACAGGGAACTCCTACGAGCAGTACTTC
CASSLTGNSYEQYF
>TRBJ2-1|TRBD2|many|TRBV29-1
TGCAGCGCTGGGGCCAGCGGGAGCGGCGAGCAGTTCTTC
CSAGASGSGEQFF
>TRBJ1-3|NA|many|TRBV12-3/TRBV12-4
TGTGCCAGCAGACACGCAGGGCTAGCTGGAAACACCATATATTTT
CASRHAGLAGNTIYF